Presented here are 21 T cell receptor beta chains from one specimen sequenced in a study of regulatory T cells in long-lasting Graves disease. Library construction for TCR beta used iRepertoire HTBI primers and Arm-PCR of CDR3 regions. In TCRdb, the multiplex PCR reads were re-called with MiXCR into one record per CDR3 protein. The sample carries a few hundred thousand distinct CDR3 sequences, around 23% recorded once. As for time point: persistent/refractory GD, antithyroid drugs over 5 years with positive TRAb. From PBMCs, RNA was extracted and then used to make the TCR library. The source was peripheral blood mononuclear cells (PBMCs), collected when the disease was refractory, from a patient treated with antithyroid drugs. The receptors stem from a female donor with Graves disease.

This clonotype was counted a single time. This may be a read error, as it is one base from a much larger clone. The chain recombines TRBV12-3 or TRBV12-4 with TRBJ2-2; 9 bases line up with TRBD1. The CDR3 consists of 15 residues. The CDR3: CASSLGDRDTRELFF. In DNA form, the CDR3 reads TGTGCCAGCAGTTTAGGGGACAGGGACACCCGGGAGCTGTTTTTT.

The CDR3 protein is CASSYPDASYEQYF. CDR3 bases: TGTGCCAGCAGTTACCCGGACGCGTCTTACGAGCAGTACTTC. J is TRBJ2-7 and V is TRBV6-2 or TRBV6-3; no firm D call. The CDR3 runs 14 residues. Germline CDR1 and CDR2: MNHEY and SVGEGT. Trimming took off 2 bases at V and 4 bases at J, with 12 bases between the two ends.

The V gene is TRBV12-3 or TRBV12-4, the J gene TRBJ2-2; D tentatively fits TRBD1 or TRBD2 (5 bases each). The CDR3 consists of 15 residues. V lost 7 bases to trimming and J lost 6 bases, with 18 bases between them. As DNA, the CDR3 is TGTGCCAGCACCCGGGGCGGTGTAGCCGCCGGGGAGCTGTTTTTT. Translating gives CASTRGGVAAGELFF.

The CDR3: CAIREGENQPQHF. DNA for the CDR3: TGTGCCATCAGGGAGGGAGAGAATCAGCCCCAGCATTTT. The chain has TRBV10-3 and TRBJ1-5, with unresolved D. The germline gives CDR1 ENHRY, CDR2 SYGVKD. CDR3 size: 13 residues. Trimming removed 6 bases from V and 4 bases from J, with 10 bases in between.

This clonotype was found many times. The V gene is TRBV7-8, the J gene TRBJ2-7; 7 bases line up with TRBD2. Germline trimming cut 2 bases from V and 6 bases from J; bases unmatched to any gene: 7. Germline-derived CDR1 and CDR2 are SGHVS and FQNEAQ. This CDR3 spans 14 amino acids. In nucleotides, the CDR3 is TGTGCCAGCAGCTTATTGGCGGGAGTAGGCGAGCAGTACTTC. Encoded protein: CASSLLAGVGEQYF.

Note on this clonotype: This sequence may be a read error, since a much larger clone differs from it by one base. This chain connects TRBV11-2 to TRBJ2-7; D remains unclear. V was clipped by 5 bases and J by 7 bases, with 18 bases between them. The CDR3 has 14 amino acids. Germline V gives CDR1 SGHAT, CDR2 FQNNGV. CDR3 nucleotide sequence: TGTGCCAGCAGCCACTCCCCTCATTCGGAGGAGCAGTACTTC. This sequence encodes CASSHSPHSEEQYF.

The J gene is TRBJ1-2, the V gene TRBV15; TRBD1 aligns across 7 bases. Trimming at V came to 3 bases and at J to 2 bases, leaving 6 bases not matched to a gene. The CDR3 has 15 amino acids. Germline V gene data show CDR1 as LNHNV and CDR2 as YYDKDF (reference sequence). The chain's CDR3 is CATSRGPGQNYGYTF. As DNA, the CDR3 is TGTGCCACCAGCAGGGGCCCGGGACAGAACTATGGCTACACCTTC.

The chain uses TRBV12-3 or TRBV12-4 and TRBJ2-3; D may be TRBD2 (6 bases). The CDR3 has 15 amino acids. Trimming pared 7 bases from V and 5 bases from J, leaving 19 bases between. The chain's CDR3 is CASTHRGIGGDTQYF. The DNA of the CDR3 is TGTGCCAGCACCCATCGGGGCATCGGGGGAGATACGCAGTATTTT.

This chain uses TRBV2 with TRBJ2-3, with 10 bases lining up with TRBD2. The germline gives CDR1 SNHLY, CDR2 FYNNEI. V was pared by 8 bases and J by 2 bases, with 10 bases of the junction left unmatched. CDR3 length equals 16 residues. The CDR3: CASQKGGLAPTDTQYF. The CDR3 region has the DNA TGTGCCAGCCAGAAAGGGGGACTAGCGCCCACAGATACGCAGTATTTT.

This clonotype was recorded many times. V and J are TRBV28 and TRBJ1-5, with D uncertain. The CDR3 length is 13 residues. Between the trimmed V and J ends, which lost 6 bases and 7 bases, there was a span of 13 bases. Germline V gives CDR1 MDHEN, CDR2 SYDVKM. The CDR3: CASRGGLRQPQHF. CDR3 DNA sequence: TGTGCCAGCAGGGGAGGGCTCCGGCAGCCCCAGCATTTT.

The chain combines TRBV20-1 with TRBJ2-4; a possible D gene is TRBD2 (5 bases). Germline V lookup: CDR1 DFQATT, CDR2 SNEGSKA (reference sequence). Trimming stripped 7 bases from V and 0 bases from J, with 10 bases between. The CDR3 sequence is 13 residues long. The chain's CDR3 is CSVGRQAKNIQYF. In DNA, the CDR3 is TGCAGTGTTGGGAGACAAGCCAAAAACATTCAGTACTTC.

A remark on this clonotype: It may be a read error: a sequence one base away is much more abundant. The rearrangement joins TRBV24-1 to TRBJ2-7; the D call may be TRBD1 or TRBD2 (6 bases each). This CDR3 has 21 amino acids. Germline CDR1 and CDR2: KGHDR and SFDVKD. The CDR3 protein is CATGDSVSSGGPDRPWGEQYF. The CDR3 DNA is TGTGCCACCGGTGATTCCGTCTCCTCTGGGGGGCCCGACAGGCCATGGGGGGAGCAGTACTTC.

A single count supports this clonotype. A read error is possible here, since a much larger clone lies one base away. The genes are TRBV9 and TRBJ2-7; a possible D gene is TRBD2 (6 bases). Germline assignment: CDR1 SGDLS and CDR2 YYNGEE. The CDR3 length is 15 residues. The V end was cut by 7 bases, the J end by 0 bases, with 17 bases between. The CDR3 nucleotides are TGTGCCAGCGGCCCCTTCGGGGGAACCTCCTACGAGCAGTACTTC. It yields the protein CASGPFGGTSYEQYF. The whole variable domain, filled in from reference TRBV9 and TRBJ2-7, reads DSGVTQTPKHLITATGQRVTLRCSPRSGDLSVYWYQQSLDQGLQFLIQYYNGEERAKGNILERFSAQQFPDLHSELNLSSLELGDSALYFCASGPFGGTSYEQYFGPGTRLTVT.

J is TRBJ2-7 and V is TRBV6-1, with TRBD2 matching 10 bases. From germline, CDR1 is MNHNS and CDR2 SASEGT. This CDR3 is 14 amino acids long. V dropped 4 bases and J dropped 5; count of bases not matched to a gene: 5. The CDR3 coding sequence is TGTGCCAGCAGTGGTTTCCTAGCGGGAGACGAGCAGTACTTC. It specifies CASSGFLAGDEQYF.

Ten or more counts support this clonotype. The chain employs TRBV7-2 and TRBJ1-2, with D unresolved. The germline gives CDR1 SGHTA, CDR2 FQGNSA. This CDR3 has 14 amino acids. Trimming removed 0 bases from V and 8 bases from J, with 13 bases in between. In nucleotides, the CDR3 is TGTGCCAGCAGCTTAGCGGGCGCGGCAAGGGGCTACACCTTC. It yields the protein CASSLAGAARGYTF.

The rearrangement joins TRBV20-1 to TRBJ2-5; 7 bases fit TRBD1. Germline V gives CDR1 DFQATT, CDR2 SNEGSKA (reference sequence). V lost 6 bases and J lost 3; bases outside the gene matches: 7. This CDR3 has 13 amino acids. CDR3 region: CSAKSGTEETQYF. CDR3 sequence (DNA): TGCAGTGCCAAATCAGGGACAGAAGAGACCCAGTACTTC.

This clonotype came up a few times. The V and J genes are TRBV5-1 and TRBJ2-7; D call uncertain. Trimming left V 1 base short and J 6 bases short, with 8 bases between. The germline CDR1 and CDR2 sequences are SGHRS and YFSETQ. CDR3 length: 12 amino acids. The CDR3 sequence is CASSLREFEQYF. The CDR3 DNA is TGCGCCAGCAGCTTGCGAGAATTCGAGCAGTACTTC.

This clonotype was detected many times. This chain links TRBV2 with TRBJ1-5, with 10 bases lining up with TRBD1. The CDR3 contains 16 residues. Germline V CDR1 and CDR2: SNHLY, FYNNEI. Trimming at V came to 8 bases and at J to 0 bases, leaving 7 bases not matched to a gene. This chain's CDR3 is CASQQDRGISNQPQHF. The CDR3, as DNA: TGTGCCAGCCAACAGGACAGGGGGATTAGCAATCAGCCCCAGCATTTT. Complete variable domain (other parts from reference TRBV2 and TRBJ1-5): EPEVTQTPSHQVTQMGQEVILRCVPISNHLYFYWYRQILGQKVEFLVSFYNNEISEKSEIFDDQFSVERPDGSNFTLKIRSTKLEDSAMYFCASQQDRGISNQPQHFGDGTRLSIL.

The chain links TRBV28 to TRBJ1-2; unclear D gene. The CDR3 is 11 residues long. Germline-derived CDR1 and CDR2 are MDHEN and SYDVKM. V was trimmed by 5 bases and J by 6 bases, leaving 7 bases between them. The CDR3 protein is CASSVRDGYTF. The CDR3 bases are TGTGCCAGCAGTGTAAGAGATGGCTACACCTTC.

Points on this clonotype: A much more abundant neighbour one base away suggests this may be a read error. V usage is TRBV20-1 and J usage is TRBJ1-4; D remains ambiguous. V shed 1 base and J shed 6 bases, with 9 bases lying between them. There are 13 residues in the CDR3. Germline V gives CDR1 DFQATT, CDR2 SNEGSKA (reference sequence). CDR3 residues: CSARGSGHEKLFF. The CDR3 DNA is TGCAGTGCTAGAGGGTCGGGTCATGAAAAACTGTTTTTT.

The rearrangement uses TRBV4-2 and TRBJ2-5; the match to TRBD2 covers 9 bases. Germline CDR1 is LGHNA and CDR2 is YNFKEQ. V dropped 3 bases and J dropped 4; count of bases not matched to a gene: 3. There are 14 residues in the CDR3. For the CDR3, the DNA is TGTGCCAGCAGCCATAGCGGGAGCGGAGAGACCCAGTACTTC. Translated: CASSHSGSGETQYF.